One and the same sample provided the 15 T cell receptor beta chains below, sequenced in a study of cytomegalovirus exposure and HLA in healthy donors. The study ran its PCR with 60 Vbeta and 13 Jbeta primers. Clones were read by immunoSEQ multiplex PCR, and TCRdb kept only the in-frame ones, dropping some. The sample consists of around 140,000 clones, roughly 77% of them appearing once. The sample taken for sequencing was PBMCs. These receptors all come from a middle-aged man in good health and CMV-seronegative.

This clone showed up just once. This sequence joins TRBV27 and TRBJ2-6; 11 positions agree with TRBD1. J lost 2 bases, V lost 5 bases, and 5 bases had no gene match. CDR1 MNHEY and CDR2 SMNVEV come from the germline V gene (reference sequence). The length of the CDR3 is 17 residues. The CDR3 nucleotides read TGTGCCAGCAGTCCTCGGACAGGGGGCACTGGGGCCAACGTCCTGACTTTC. Its translation is CASSPRTGGTGANVLTF.

V gene TRBV5-1 combines with J gene TRBJ2-3; 8 positions match TRBD2. Germline V lookup: CDR1 SGHRS, CDR2 YFSETQ. This CDR3 comprises 15 residues. The ends lost 2 bases at V and 5 bases at J; junction bases unmatched: 7. The CDR3, as DNA: TGCGCCAGCAGCTTTGGCCCTCGGGGGGGAGATACGCAGTATTTT. It yields the protein CASSFGPRGGDTQYF.

The chain carries TRBV5-1 and TRBJ1-1; D is unresolved. Germline CDR1 SGHRS, CDR2 YFSETQ. This CDR3 comprises 15 residues. Deletions cut 0 bases from V and 4 bases from J, with 13 bases between. This CDR3 is CASSLGTGPGTEAFF. The CDR3 DNA follows: TGCGCCAGCAGCTTGGGCACCGGTCCGGGCACTGAAGCTTTCTTT.

The chain carries TRBV19 and TRBJ2-7; 7 bases map to TRBD2. The length of the CDR3 is 14 residues. Germline loops: CDR1 LNHDA, CDR2 SQIVND (reference sequence). Germline trimming cut 9 bases from V and 5 bases from J; bases unmatched to any gene: 13. For the CDR3, the DNA is TGTGCCAGCAAAGGACTAGGTTCACCCAACGAGCAGTACTTC. Translating it yields CASKGLGSPNEQYF.

The rearrangement links TRBV11-3 to TRBJ2-1, with TRBD1 matching 8 bases. With 6 bases clipped from V and 4 bases from J, the junction kept 8 bases outside the gene matches. The CDR3 runs 15 residues. Germline lookup yields CDR1 SGHNT and CDR2 YENEEA. The CDR3 reads CASSQDRAPYNEQFF. The CDR3 DNA sequence: TGTGCCAGCAGTCAGGACAGGGCCCCTTACAATGAGCAGTTCTTC. Full variable domain (rest looked up from reference TRBV11-3 and TRBJ2-1): EAGVVQSPRYKIIEKKQPVAFWCNPISGHNTLYWYLQNLGQGPELLIRYENEEAVDDSQLPKDRFSAERLKGVDSTLKIQPAELGDSAVYLCASSQDRAPYNEQFFGPGTRLTVL.

This clone was counted a single time. The gene calls are TRBV4-3 and TRBJ1-3, with D possibly matching TRBD1 (6 bases). Germline V lookup: CDR1 LGHNA, CDR2 YSLEER. V was clipped by 2 bases and J by 2 bases, with 19 bases between them. The CDR3 has 18 residues. The CDR3 nucleotides are TGCGCCAGCAGCCAAAGCCGGACAGACCTAGAGCCTGGAAACACCATATATTTT. It codes for CASSQSRTDLEPGNTIYF.

This clone was counted a single time. The chain employs TRBV27 and TRBJ1-2; no definite D call. Trimming pared 3 bases from V and 5 bases from J, leaving 10 bases between. The CDR3 is 13 residues long. From germline, CDR1 is MNHEY and CDR2 SMNVEV (reference sequence). CDR3 DNA: TGTGCCAGCAGTTTGTCTGGAGAGTATGGCTACACCTTC. Translation: CASSLSGEYGYTF.

The CDR3 nucleotides read TGTGCCAGCAGCTTGTTGGGGGGGGGCTTCGATGAAAAACTGTTTTTT. As protein: CASSLLGGGFDEKLFF. V gene TRBV5-6 combines with J gene TRBJ1-4; D perhaps matches TRBD1 (6 bases). Trimming shortened V by 1 base and J by 6 bases, and 16 bases separated the two germline ends. The CDR3 contains 16 residues. CDR1 SGHDT and CDR2 YYEEEE come from the germline V gene.

J is TRBJ1-6 and V is TRBV6-1; 10 nucleotides align to TRBD1. The CDR3 consists of 15 residues. V dropped 4 bases and J dropped 9; count of bases not matched to a gene: 6. Germline V gene sequence: CDR1 MNHNS, CDR2 SASEGT. The CDR3 coding sequence is TGTGCCAGCAGTGCCTGGGGACAGGGGTCTTCACCCCTCCACTTT. Its translation is CASSAWGQGSSPLHF.

This clone appeared a few times. The chain recombines TRBV10-3 with TRBJ2-3; possible D gene TRBD1, 7 bases. CDR1 is ENHRY, CDR2 SYGVKD, per germline. The V end was cut by 3 bases, the J end by 4 bases, with 11 bases between. There are 14 residues in the CDR3. CDR3 in DNA: TGTGCCATCAGTGACCAGGGGGGCGCAGATACGCAGTATTTT. Translating gives CAISDQGGADTQYF.

The chain uses TRBV5-5 and TRBJ2-3; D may be TRBD1 (5 bases). V lost 2 bases, J lost 3 bases, and 13 bases lay in between. The CDR3 is made up of 15 amino acids. Germline-derived CDR1 and CDR2 are SGHKS and YYEKEE (reference sequence). In DNA, the CDR3 is TGTGCCAGCAGCTTAGAACAGGTTTCGACAGATACGCAGTATTTT. It encodes CASSLEQVSTDTQYF.

The chain has TRBV6-1 and TRBJ2-7; D not resolved. This CDR3 spans 13 amino acids. The V end was cut by 3 bases, the J end by 3 bases, with 9 bases between. CDR1 is MNHNS and CDR2 is SASEGT in the germline V gene. CDR3 sequence: CASSDRYSYEQYF. In nucleotides, the CDR3 is TGTGCCAGCAGTGACAGGTACAGCTACGAGCAGTACTTC.

The rearrangement joins TRBV28 to TRBJ2-7; the match to TRBD1 covers 9 bases. The V segment lost 1 base and the J segment 7 bases; nucleotides outside the gene matches: 8. This CDR3 contains 15 residues. CDR1 and CDR2 (germline): MDHEN, SYDVKM. In nucleotides, the CDR3 is TGTGCCAGCAGTTTATACGGGACAGGGTTTGGGGAGCAGTACTTC. It yields the protein CASSLYGTGFGEQYF. Full variable domain (missing parts from reference TRBV28 and TRBJ2-7): DVKVTQSSRYLVKRTGEKVFLECVQDMDHENMFWYRQDPGLGLRLIYFSYDVKMKEKGDIPEGYSVSREKKERFSLILESASTNQTSMYLCASSLYGTGFGEQYFGPGTRLTVT.

This chain uses TRBV2 with TRBJ2-5, with TRBD2 as a possible D gene (5 bases). Germline V gene sequence: CDR1 SNHLY, CDR2 FYNNEI. The length of the CDR3 is 14 residues. V lost 3 bases, J lost 4 bases, and 12 bases lay in between. The CDR3 region has the DNA TGTGCCAGCAGTGAGAGAACTAGTGGAGAGACCCAGTACTTC. It translates to CASSERTSGETQYF.

The chain combines TRBV6-5 with TRBJ2-2; 7 positions agree with TRBD1. The germline V gene encodes CDR1 MNHEY and CDR2 SVGAGI. Unmatched junction bases numbered 5, after V lost 4 bases and J lost 3 bases. The CDR3 extends over 15 amino acids. CDR3 region: CASSWDSRYTGELFF. The DNA for the CDR3 is TGTGCCAGCAGTTGGGACAGCCGATACACCGGGGAGCTGTTTTTT.